The 26 T cell receptor beta chains given below trace back to one sample, sequenced in a study of immune cell composition in non-small cell lung cancer. Profiled with immunoSEQ multiplex PCR; TCRdb holds only in-frame clones, not every one. The data contain 8,900 or so clones, around two thirds of them singletons. Normal lung sampling was at least 3 cm from the tumour, as distant as possible. Sequencing was carried out using non-adjacent lung tissue. All receptors derive from a human donor with non-small cell lung cancer.

This clone was picked up one time. The chain combines TRBV6-1 with TRBJ1-5; D is uncertain. Per the germline V gene, CDR1 is MNHNS and CDR2 is SASEGT. Between the trimmed V and J ends, which lost 2 bases and 1 base, there was a span of 12 bases. This CDR3 has 16 amino acids. The CDR3 loop reads CASSETPTASNQPQHF. DNA for the CDR3: TGTGCCAGCAGTGAAACGCCTACCGCGAGCAATCAGCCCCAGCATTTT.

The genes are TRBV4-3 and TRBJ2-7, with no clear D. The CDR3 length is 12 residues. Trimming stripped 2 bases from V and 3 bases from J, with 5 bases between. Germline loops: CDR1 LGHNA, CDR2 YSLEER. This chain's CDR3 is CASSQNSYEQYF. The CDR3 DNA sequence: TGCGCCAGCAGCCAAAACAGCTACGAGCAGTACTTC.

On this clone itself: One end of the junction is discordant with germline, which a read error may explain. This chain links TRBV7-9 with TRBJ2-7; TRBD2 agrees at 12 bases. Germline assignment: CDR1 SEHNR and CDR2 FQNEAQ (reference sequence). This CDR3 region has 17 residues. CDR3 residues: CASSPTTSGGSRYEQYF. CDR3 nucleotide sequence: TGCGCCAGCAGCCCGACCACTAGCGGGGGGTCCCGCTACGAGCAGTACTTC.

This rearrangement joins TRBV7-9 to TRBJ2-6; TRBD1 matches 12 bases. This CDR3 region has 19 residues. The J segment lost 0 bases and the V segment lost 4 bases, leaving 7 bases of the junction unmatched. Germline CDR1 reads SEHNR; CDR2 reads FQNEAQ (reference sequence). CDR3: CASSSTPGQGASGANVLTF. CDR3 bases: TGTGCCAGCAGCTCTACACCGGGACAGGGGGCCTCTGGGGCCAACGTCCTGACTTTC. The entire variable domain, with the rest obtained from reference TRBV7-9 and TRBJ2-6, is as follows: DTGVSQNPRHKITKRGQNVTFRCDPISEHNRLYWYRQTLGQGPEFLTYFQNEAQLEKSRLLSDRFSAERPKGSFSTLEIQRTEQGDSAMYLCASSSTPGQGASGANVLTFGAGSRLTVL.

This chain connects TRBV11-2 to TRBJ2-1; 11 bases map to TRBD2. There are 19 residues in the CDR3. In germline, CDR1 is SGHAT, CDR2 FQNNGV. J was trimmed by 0 bases and V by 2 bases; bases with no gene match: 9. The CDR3 reads CASSLLASGGRTSYNEQFF. The DNA for the CDR3 is TGTGCCAGCAGCTTACTGGCTAGCGGGGGGCGGACCTCCTACAATGAGCAGTTCTTC.

The DNA of the CDR3 is TGTGCCAGCAGTAGCGGGGGGGACAAAGAGACCCAGTACTTC. It codes for CASSSGGDKETQYF. J is TRBJ2-5 and V is TRBV2; 10 positions agree with TRBD2. The CDR3 length is 14 residues. J lost 3 bases, V lost 5 bases, and 3 bases had no gene match. Germline values: CDR1 SNHLY, CDR2 FYNNEI.

J is TRBJ2-2 and V is TRBV21-1; the table assigns TRBD1, which was not confirmed against the DNA. TRBV21-1 is designated a pseudogene. The CDR3 sequence is 17 residues long. CDR3 coding DNA: TGTGCCAGCAGTCCTCCATTCCGGGACAGGGATCCCGGGGAGCTGTTTTTT. It codes for CASSPPFRDRDPGELFF.

The chain combines TRBV18 with TRBJ2-3; a possible D gene is TRBD2 (6 bases). The ends were cut back, 4 bases at V and 0 bases at J, with 14 bases in the middle. There are 16 residues in the CDR3. In germline, CDR1 is KGHSH, CDR2 LQKENI. CDR3 sequence (DNA): TGTGCCAGCTCACTTTTAGCGGCCACTAGCACAGATACGCAGTATTTT. Amino acids: CASSLLAATSTDTQYF.

This chain uses TRBV5-1 with TRBJ1-2; D possibly corresponds to TRBD1 (5 bases). This CDR3 region has 16 residues. The V gene's germline CDR1 is SGHRS and CDR2 YFSETQ. V lost 4 bases, J lost 4 bases, and 20 bases lay in between. Here the CDR3 DNA reads TGCGCCAGCAGCCAGGATATCAGGGATGGTTCCTATGGCTACACCTTC. Translation: CASSQDIRDGSYGYTF.

V and J are TRBV6-1 and TRBJ1-2; 8 bases fit TRBD1. In germline, CDR1 is MNHNS, CDR2 SASEGT. V lost 2 bases and J lost 4; bases outside the gene matches: 0. The CDR3 extends over 13 amino acids. The DNA of the CDR3 is TGTGCCAGCAGTGAACAGGGGGCCTATGGCTACACCTTC. Its protein is CASSEQGAYGYTF.

V is TRBV15 and J is TRBJ1-2; D gene unclear. The CDR3 has 13 residues. Germline V gives CDR1 LNHNV, CDR2 YYDKDF (reference sequence). V lost 4 bases, J lost 5 bases, and 11 bases lay in between. CDR3 amino acids: CATSTPPGYGYTF. The CDR3 DNA sequence: TGTGCCACCAGCACCCCTCCGGGGTATGGCTACACCTTC.

Written as DNA, the CDR3 is TGTGCCAGCAGTGAGGGGCTGACAGGCGGAGAGCAGTACTTC. The encoded protein is CASSEGLTGGEQYF. The V gene is TRBV6-1, the J gene TRBJ2-7; a possible D gene is TRBD1 (6 bases). CDR1 MNHNS and CDR2 SASEGT come from the germline V gene. The length of the CDR3 is 14 residues. The V gene lost 3 bases and the J gene lost 7 bases, with 16 bases spanning the gap.

This clone is termed medium-sized (0.01 to 0.1%). The chain couples TRBV2 to TRBJ2-5; 9 nucleotides align to TRBD2. CDR1 SNHLY and CDR2 FYNNEI come from the germline V gene. Trimming at V came to 3 bases and at J to 5 bases, leaving 7 bases not matched to a gene. The CDR3 sequence is 15 residues long. The CDR3 bases are TGTGCCAGCAGTGAGGGGCGGGGGGGCATTGAGACCCAGTACTTC. Amino acid sequence: CASSEGRGGIETQYF.

The genes are TRBV18 and TRBJ2-7; D is perhaps TRBD2 (5 bases). CDR3 length: 12 residues. The germline V gene encodes CDR1 KGHSH and CDR2 LQKENI. V shed 3 bases and J shed 3 bases, with 6 bases lying between them. The CDR3: CASSPGDYEQYF. Written as DNA, the CDR3 is TGTGCCAGCTCACCGGGAGACTACGAGCAGTACTTC.

The rearrangement links TRBV6-5 to TRBJ2-7, with D perhaps TRBD1 (5 bases). The CDR3 runs 15 residues. Germline V gene data show CDR1 as MNHEY and CDR2 as SVGAGI. Deletions cut 2 bases from V and 3 bases from J, with 14 bases between. In DNA form, the CDR3 reads TGTGCCAGCAGTTACGGGAACCAGGGTTACTACGAGCAGTACTTC. Protein sequence: CASSYGNQGYYEQYF.

CDR3 protein: CASSPGLAGREQYF. CDR3 bases: TGTGCCAGTAGTCCGGGACTAGCGGGGCGAGAGCAGTACTTC. The chain joins TRBV19 to TRBJ2-7; 13 positions agree with TRBD2. J was trimmed by 7 bases and V by 5 bases; bases with no gene match: 5. Germline lookup yields CDR1 LNHDA and CDR2 SQIVND (reference sequence). The CDR3 has 14 residues.

The V call is TRBV5-1, the J call TRBJ1-2; 8 positions agree with TRBD1. Unmatched junction bases numbered 4, after V lost 0 bases and J lost 12 bases. CDR1 SGHRS and CDR2 YFSETQ come from the germline V gene. The CDR3 is 12 amino acids. The DNA of the CDR3 is TGCGCCAGCAGCTTGGGTGACAGGGGTCACACCTTC. As protein: CASSLGDRGHTF.

This chain links TRBV28 with TRBJ1-5, with D maybe TRBD1 (5 bases). CDR1 is MDHEN, CDR2 SYDVKM, per germline. This CDR3 comprises 14 residues. V was shortened by 5 bases and J by 5 bases, with 13 bases between the two germline ends. CDR3 DNA: TGTGCCAGCAGTCCGCAGGGAGGGTATCAGCCCCAGCATTTT. Its protein is CASSPQGGYQPQHF. The variable domain in full, with the rest retrieved from reference TRBV28 and TRBJ1-5, is DVKVTQSSRYLVKRTGEKVFLECVQDMDHENMFWYRQDPGLGLRLIYFSYDVKMKEKGDIPEGYSVSREKKERFSLILESASTNQTSMYLCASSPQGGYQPQHFGDGTRLSIL.

The chain combines TRBV4-2 with TRBJ2-7; 7 bases map to TRBD1. Germline V CDR1 and CDR2: LGHNA, YNFKEQ. V shed 2 bases, J shed 6 bases, and the junction held 10 bases outside the gene matches. The CDR3 has 15 amino acids. The DNA for the CDR3 is TGTGCCAGCAGCCAAATATTCCGGGACAGCAGCGAGCAGTACTTC. It yields the protein CASSQIFRDSSEQYF.

This clone has a handful of counts. J is TRBJ2-6 and V is TRBV6-1; D ambiguous. Germline values: CDR1 MNHNS, CDR2 SASEGT. This CDR3 spans 13 amino acids. Between the trimmed V and J ends, which lost 2 bases and 12 bases, there was a span of 11 bases. CDR3 in amino acids: CASSEFRVSVLTF. In nucleotides, the CDR3 is TGTGCCAGCAGTGAATTCCGGGTTAGCGTCCTGACTTTC.

This chain joins TRBV13 and TRBJ2-5; D is unresolved. The CDR3 is made up of 14 amino acids. Trimming shortened V by 1 base and J by 5 bases, and 11 bases separated the two germline ends. Germline V CDR1 and CDR2: PRHDT, FYEKMQ (reference sequence). The CDR3 spells CASSLEGRWETQYF. The CDR3 coding sequence is TGTGCCAGCAGCTTAGAAGGCAGGTGGGAGACCCAGTACTTC.

This rearrangement joins TRBV6-6 to TRBJ2-5, with 12 nucleotides matching TRBD2. CDR3 length: 16 amino acids. The V gene end was trimmed by 5 bases and the J gene end by 3 bases; junction bases not matched to a gene: 7. Germline assignment: CDR1 MNHNY and CDR2 SVGAGI (reference sequence). CDR3 DNA sequence: TGTGCCAGCAGTCGACTTCGACTAGCGGGGGAAGAGACCCAGTACTTC. It translates to CASSRLRLAGEETQYF.

The chain links TRBV13 to TRBJ2-5; the D gene is possibly TRBD1 (6 bases). V gave up 6 bases and J gave up 2 bases, with 13 bases separating them. From germline, CDR1 is PRHDT and CDR2 FYEKMQ (reference sequence). The CDR3 is made up of 14 amino acids. The CDR3 here is CASSSWDTQETQYF. Here the CDR3 DNA reads TGTGCCAGCAGTTCATGGGACACTCAAGAGACCCAGTACTTC. The full variable domain, completed using reference TRBV13 and TRBJ2-5, is AAGVIQSPRHLIKEKRETATLKCYPIPRHDTVYWYQQGPGQDPQFLISFYEKMQSDKGSIPDRFSAQQFSDYHSELNMSSLELGDSALYFCASSSWDTQETQYFGPGTRLLVL.

The V gene is TRBV6-5, the J gene TRBJ2-7; a weak D match, TRBD1 (6 bases). The CDR3 is 14 residues long. The V end was cut by 2 bases, the J end by 2 bases, with 10 bases between. Per germline, CDR1 MNHEY and CDR2 SVGAGI. CDR3 sequence (DNA): TGTGCCAGCAGTTACGGCAGGGGCGCCTACGAGCAGTACTTC. It yields the protein CASSYGRGAYEQYF.

The chain joins TRBV5-4 to TRBJ2-2, with D perhaps matching TRBD2 (6 bases). The V and J ends lost 1 base and 0 bases respectively, with 10 bases between them. The CDR3 contains 16 residues. The germline V gene encodes CDR1 SGHNT and CDR2 YYREEE (reference sequence). The CDR3 loop reads CASSLLGGTNTGELFF. In DNA, the CDR3 is TGTGCCAGCAGCTTGCTTGGGGGGACGAACACCGGGGAGCTGTTTTTT.

This chain links TRBV6-4 with TRBJ2-1, with TRBD2 matching 12 bases. The CDR3 consists of 14 residues. Per the germline V gene, CDR1 is MRHNA and CDR2 is SNTAGT. Trimming at V came to 4 bases and at J to 8 bases, leaving 3 bases not matched to a gene. The CDR3 nucleotides read TGTGCCAGCAGTGGGCTAGCGGGGGGGCATGAGCAGTTCTTC. This gives the protein CASSGLAGGHEQFF.